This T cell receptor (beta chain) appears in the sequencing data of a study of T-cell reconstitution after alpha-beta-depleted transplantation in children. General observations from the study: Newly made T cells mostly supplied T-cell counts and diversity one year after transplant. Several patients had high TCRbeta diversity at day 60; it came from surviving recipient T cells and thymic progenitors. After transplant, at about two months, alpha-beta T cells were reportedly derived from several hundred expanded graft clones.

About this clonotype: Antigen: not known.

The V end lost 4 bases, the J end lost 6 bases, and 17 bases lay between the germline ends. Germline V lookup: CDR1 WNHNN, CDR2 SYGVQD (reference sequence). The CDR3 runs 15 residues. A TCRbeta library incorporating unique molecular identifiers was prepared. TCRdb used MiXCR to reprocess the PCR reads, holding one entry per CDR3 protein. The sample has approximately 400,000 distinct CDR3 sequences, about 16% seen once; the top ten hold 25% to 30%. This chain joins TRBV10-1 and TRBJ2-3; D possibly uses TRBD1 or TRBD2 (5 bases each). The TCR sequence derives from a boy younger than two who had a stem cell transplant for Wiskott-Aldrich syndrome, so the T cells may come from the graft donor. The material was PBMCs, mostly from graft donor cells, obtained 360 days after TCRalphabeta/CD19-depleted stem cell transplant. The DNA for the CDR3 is TGCGCCAGCAGTGGGGGACCGGGGATAGTGGATACGCAGTATTTT. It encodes CASSGGPGIVDTQYF.